This TCR beta chain was captured in a study of blood T cell repertoires in COVID-19. Repertoires were generated with immunoSEQ multiplex PCR, while TCRdb's copy carries only in-frame clones and drops some. The sample records 85,000 to 110,000 clones, 89% being singletons. This CDR3 has 15 residues. The V and J ends lost 4 bases and 2 bases, in that order; junction bases with no gene match: 6. Germline CDR1 is MNHEY and CDR2 is SVGAGI. What was sequenced was peripheral blood. The chain joins TRBV6-5 to TRBJ2-7; 9 bases agree with TRBD2. The TCR was taken from a woman aged 55-75 years with acute or convalescent COVID-19. As DNA, the CDR3 is TGTGCCAGCAGTTCGGGGCTAGCGGGGACCTACGAGCAGTACTTC. Protein product: CASSSGLAGTYEQYF.